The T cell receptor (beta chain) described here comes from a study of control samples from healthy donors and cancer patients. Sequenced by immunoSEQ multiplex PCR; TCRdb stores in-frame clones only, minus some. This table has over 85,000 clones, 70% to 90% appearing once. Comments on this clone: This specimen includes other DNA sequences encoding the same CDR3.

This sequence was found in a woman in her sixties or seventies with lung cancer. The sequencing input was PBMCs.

CDR3 amino acids: CASSSGQGGYTF. The CDR3 DNA sequence: TGTGCCAGCTCATCAGGACAGGGCGGCTACACCTTC. The chain combines TRBV18 with TRBJ1-2, with 8 bases that match TRBD1. From germline, CDR1 is KGHSH and CDR2 LQKENI. Losses at the gene ends were 5 bases for V and 8 bases for J; bases not matched to a gene: 4. The length of the CDR3 is 12 residues.